These 8 T cell receptor beta chains were sequenced from one sample in a study of patients and donors after allogeneic stem cell transplantation (dated by TCRdb to about 2020). The library was generated by RT-PCR. The run used a NextSeq 550. TCRdb reran the public reads through fastp at Q25 and MiXCR, keeping productive beta chains. CDR3 protein sequences are deduplicated, and each keeps its most common genes and DNA. This sample has around 30,000 distinct CDR3 sequences in its table, and around 7.9% of those were observed once. In total, the top ten clones hold about half of the sample. Sequencing was performed on blood, either unsorted or a sorted T cell fraction (not recorded which). These receptors were taken from a human donor who was either an allogeneic HSCT recipient or a stem cell or donor lymphocyte infusion donor (not recorded which). It is not recorded whose cells these are; they may come from a transplant donor.

This clonotype was picked up a small number of times. V usage is TRBV9 and J usage is TRBJ2-2; no clear D gene. This CDR3 has 14 residues. Germline V CDR1 and CDR2: SGDLS, YYNGEE. The V and J ends lost 4 bases and 4 bases respectively, with 11 bases between them. The CDR3 DNA is TGTGCCAGCAGCTTCCGTCATTCCACCGGGGAGCTGTTTTTT. Its protein product is CASSFRHSTGELFF.

A few counts support this clonotype. The chain employs TRBV5-1 and TRBJ2-5; possibly TRBD2 for D (6 bases). Germline V gene lookup returns CDR1 SGHRS and CDR2 YFSETQ. This CDR3 is built from 11 residues. The V gene lost 4 bases and the J gene lost 8 bases, with 9 bases spanning the gap. CDR3 nucleotides: TGCGCCAGCAGCCCCGGGAGAACCCAGTACTTC. This translates into CASSPGRTQYF.

The V gene is TRBV19, the J gene TRBJ1-2; no clear D gene. The CDR3 totals 13 residues. Germline V lookup: CDR1 LNHDA, CDR2 SQIVND (reference sequence). V was clipped by 5 bases and J by 2 bases, with 9 bases between them. Here the CDR3 reads CASSFPENYGYTF. The CDR3 DNA reads as TGTGCCAGTAGTTTTCCAGAGAACTATGGCTACACCTTC.

This clonotype was detected many times. The chain links TRBV2 to TRBJ2-5; D is uncertain. V was pared by 8 bases and J by 0 bases, with 7 bases between. The CDR3 has 12 amino acids. Looked up from germline, CDR1 is SNHLY and CDR2 is FYNNEI. As DNA, the CDR3 is TGTGCCAGCTCGGCCAACCAAGAGACCCAGTACTTC. Translating gives CASSANQETQYF.

This clonotype showed up just a few times. The chain recombines TRBV5-1 with TRBJ1-1; 7 bases agree with TRBD1. The germline V gene has CDR1 SGHRS and CDR2 YFSETQ. Unmatched junction bases numbered 7, after V lost 0 bases and J lost 2 bases. This CDR3 is built from 16 residues. The CDR3 DNA follows: TGCGCCAGCAGCTTGGGAGGGCAGGGGGGTAACACTGAAGCTTTCTTT. Translating it yields CASSLGGQGGNTEAFF.

For this clonotype: A read error is possible here, since a much larger clone lies one base away. This chain links TRBV4-2 with TRBJ2-7; 7 nucleotides line up with TRBD2. CDR1 is LGHNA, CDR2 YNFKEQ, per germline. The CDR3 is 17 residues long. CDR3 sequence (DNA): TGTGCCAGCAGCCAATCCTTCCCCGGGGGAGGGGTAGGCGAGGAGTACTTC. Amino acids: CASSQSFPGGGVGEEYF.

This clonotype was seen ten or more times. The chain carries TRBV4-1 and TRBJ2-4, with 7 bases matching TRBD2. The CDR3 loop spans 14 amino acids. The V segment lost 0 bases and the J segment 8 bases; nucleotides outside the gene matches: 4. Germline lookup yields CDR1 MGHRA and CDR2 YSYEKL. The CDR3 loop reads CASSQDEGGYIQYF. The CDR3 DNA is TGCGCCAGCAGCCAAGATGAGGGAGGGTACATTCAGTACTTC.

This clonotype was found a few times. The chain couples TRBV7-9 to TRBJ2-7, with 10 bases identical to TRBD2. This CDR3 has 15 residues. Germline V lookup: CDR1 SEHNR, CDR2 FQNEAQ (reference sequence). J gave up 4 bases and V 5 bases, and 8 bases lay outside the gene matches. This CDR3 is CASSLWPSGGYEQYF. Written as DNA, the CDR3 is TGTGCCAGCAGCCTCTGGCCTAGCGGGGGATACGAGCAGTACTTC.